This TCR beta chain was sequenced in a study of identical twins. A universal primer site was incorporated via template switching, and the cDNA contained unique molecular identifiers. TCRdb re-analysed the 5' RACE reads in MiXCR, keeping a single row per CDR3 protein. The sample yields about 530,000 distinct CDR3 sequences, 20% to 25% seen once. Study conclusions and caveats: Interpretation of the results relied on cross-sectional statistical analysis and not on following the same donors. Fewer insertions characterized abundant cord blood beta clonotypes, whereas memory repertoires showed none. Out-of-frame sharing of TCR alpha in monozygotic twins was underestimated by models.

This clonotype was counted a single time. Antigen unknown. Germline V lookup: CDR1 SNHLY, CDR2 FYNNEI. This CDR3 is built from 13 residues. V dropped 3 bases and J dropped 4 bases, with 7 bases sitting between them. The same specimen was also included in a second study, on yellow fever vaccine responses in identical twins.

Specimen: CD4+ T cells sorted from blood. V and J are TRBV2 and TRBJ1-5; D is undetermined. This sequence was found in a woman aged 18-35 years in good health. CDR3 sequence: CASSDGLNQPQHF. The CDR3 DNA sequence: TGTGCCAGCAGTGATGGGCTAAATCAGCCCCAGCATTTT.